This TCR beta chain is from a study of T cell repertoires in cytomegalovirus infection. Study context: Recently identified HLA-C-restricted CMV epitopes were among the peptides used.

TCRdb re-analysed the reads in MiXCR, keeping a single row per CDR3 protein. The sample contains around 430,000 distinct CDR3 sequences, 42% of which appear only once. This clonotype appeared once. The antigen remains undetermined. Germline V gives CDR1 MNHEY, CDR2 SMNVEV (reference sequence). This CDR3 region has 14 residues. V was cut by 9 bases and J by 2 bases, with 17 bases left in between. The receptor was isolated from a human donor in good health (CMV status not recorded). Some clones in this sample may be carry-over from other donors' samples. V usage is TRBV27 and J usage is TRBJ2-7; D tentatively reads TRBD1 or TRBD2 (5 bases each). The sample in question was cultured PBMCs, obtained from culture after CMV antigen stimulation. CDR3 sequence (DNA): TGTGCCAGTGGGACGCAGGATCGGACCTACGAGCAGTACTTC. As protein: CASGTQDRTYEQYF.